This TCR beta chain was documented in a study of T cells after yellow fever vaccination. Overall study: Low-cell-number fractions underwent preparation using SMART-Seq v4 Ultra Low Input.

The CDR3 runs to 14 residues. The germline gives CDR1 MNHEY, CDR2 SVGAGI. V was trimmed by 0 bases and J by 5 bases, leaving 10 bases between them. UMIs were added to TCR cDNA along with a universal primer site when it was made by 5'RACE template switching. MiXCR, applied by TCRdb to the 5' RACE reads, yields one record per CDR3 protein. The sample lists a few hundred thousand distinct CDR3 sequences; roughly 20% were seen once. This clonotype was obtained from a man younger than 35 who received the YFV17D yellow fever vaccine. The sample was PBMCs, taken before the yellow fever booster vaccination. V usage is TRBV6-5 and J usage is TRBJ2-5, with D possibly matching TRBD2 (5 bases). The CDR3 DNA is TGTGCCAGCAGTTACTCGCTAGCCGGTGAGACCCAGTACTTC. Protein sequence: CASSYSLAGETQYF.